The 18 T cell receptor beta chains listed next were all sequenced from one sample in a study of T-cell reconstitution after alpha-beta-depleted transplantation in children. Unique molecular identifiers featured in how the TCRbeta library was prepared. Each CDR3 protein is one row after TCRdb ran MiXCR on the PCR reads. Of some 200,000 distinct CDR3 sequences in the sample, roughly 15% are singletons; the top ten hold 13%. This specimen was PBMCs from the stem cell graft donor, taken from the stem cell graft. The receptors were gathered from a human donor who donated a stem cell graft to a child with acute lymphoblastic leukemia.

This rearrangement joins TRBV19 to TRBJ1-5; D gene uncertain. The CDR3 is 15 residues long. Germline loops: CDR1 LNHDA, CDR2 SQIVND (reference sequence). Trimming stripped 0 bases from V and 0 bases from J, with 6 bases between. The CDR3 loop is CASSIEGYSNQPQHF. DNA of the CDR3: TGTGCCAGTAGTATAGAAGGGTATAGCAATCAGCCCCAGCATTTT.

This clonotype has just a few counts. The chain uses TRBV20-1 and TRBJ1-3; D is unclear. Trimming removed 0 bases at V and 2 bases at J, with 11 bases between. Germline lookup yields CDR1 DFQATT and CDR2 SNEGSKA (reference sequence). The CDR3 totals 15 residues. CDR3 residues: CSAREKVKAGNTIYF. The CDR3 DNA sequence: TGCAGTGCTAGAGAGAAAGTCAAGGCTGGAAACACCATATATTTT.

This clonotype was detected many times. J is TRBJ2-7 and V is TRBV20-1, with 7 bases fitting TRBD1. The trim removed 4 bases at V and 9 bases at J, leaving 12 bases unmatched. This CDR3 contains 13 residues. Per germline, CDR1 DFQATT and CDR2 SNEGSKA (reference sequence). The CDR3 is CSATPLTGLRQYF. CDR3 DNA sequence: TGCAGTGCTACCCCACTGACAGGGTTGCGGCAGTACTTC.

The chain uses TRBV4-2 and TRBJ2-7; TRBD2 aligns across 9 bases. The CDR3 is made up of 17 amino acids. In germline, CDR1 is LGHNA, CDR2 YNFKEQ. V was pared by 4 bases and J by 3 bases, with 13 bases of the junction left unmatched. The CDR3 sequence: CASSPGLSGSRYYEQYF. The CDR3 DNA reads as TGTGCCAGCAGCCCCGGGCTTAGCGGGAGTCGTTACTACGAGCAGTACTTC.

This clonotype was detected ten times or more. The rearrangement joins TRBV24-1 to TRBJ1-6; TRBD1 matches 11 bases. The CDR3 has 18 amino acids. Trimming cost V 0 bases and J 5 bases; bases outside gene matches: 5. The germline gives CDR1 KGHDR, CDR2 SFDVKD. In nucleotides, the CDR3 is TGTGCCACCAGTGATTTGATGGACAGGGGGCAGAATAATTCACCCCTCCACTTT. Translating it yields CATSDLMDRGQNNSPLHF.

This clonotype has ten or more counts. This chain joins TRBV12-3 or TRBV12-4 and TRBJ2-1, with 9 bases aligning to TRBD1. This CDR3 has 15 residues. Unmatched junction bases numbered 9, after V lost 5 bases and J lost 7 bases. This chain's CDR3 is CASSPGTGLWNEQFF. CDR3 coding DNA: TGTGCCAGCAGTCCCGGGACAGGGCTCTGGAATGAGCAGTTCTTC.

The CDR3 DNA reads TGTGCCAGCAGCCTCGGACTTCCCAGTTACGAGCAGTACTTC. It codes for CASSLGLPSYEQYF. V is TRBV13 and J is TRBJ2-7; D is possibly TRBD2 (5 bases). This CDR3 region has 14 residues. Trimming cost V 5 bases and J 4 bases, with 15 bases left between them. CDR1 and CDR2 from the germline V gene are PRHDT and FYEKMQ (reference sequence).

This clonotype came up a few times. The genes are TRBV20-1 and TRBJ2-7, with a possible D match to TRBD1 (5 bases). The CDR3 has 14 residues. Germline CDR1 DFQATT, CDR2 SNEGSKA (reference sequence). Trimming removed 1 base at V and 7 bases at J, with 17 bases between. The CDR3 sequence: CSARGKLGLGEQYF. CDR3 sequence (DNA): TGCAGTGCTAGAGGAAAGTTGGGGCTGGGTGAGCAGTACTTC.

This clonotype came up many times. The chain couples TRBV5-1 to TRBJ2-1; D uncertain. CDR3 size: 17 residues. Looked up from germline, CDR1 is SGHRS and CDR2 is YFSETQ. Trimming removed 3 bases from V and 5 bases from J, with 21 bases in between. The DNA for the CDR3 is TGCGCCAGCAGCTCGGATTCGGAGCGCGCCTCAAACAATGAGCAGTTCTTC. This codes for CASSSDSERASNNEQFF.

This clonotype has at least ten counts. The chain is built from TRBV10-3 and TRBJ2-3; TRBD2 matches at 7 bases. V lost 6 bases to trimming and J lost 4 bases; unmatched junction nucleotides: 4. This CDR3 comprises 13 residues. Germline CDR1 and CDR2: ENHRY and SYGVKD. The DNA for the CDR3 is TGTGCCATCAGCGGGAGGCAGGCAGATACGCAGTATTTT. It specifies CAISGRQADTQYF.

A word on this clonotype: An end of the junction differs from the germline gene, which may be a read error. The chain carries TRBV12-3 or TRBV12-4 and TRBJ2-1, with 10 bases fitting TRBD2. The length of the CDR3 is 15 residues. CDR3 residues: CASKIPSGRLDDQFF. The CDR3, as DNA: TGTGCCAGTAAGATTCCTAGCGGGAGACTGGATGACCAGTTCTTC.

The sample holds many counts of this clonotype. J is TRBJ2-3 and V is TRBV2; no clear D gene. The CDR3 loop spans 17 amino acids. Deletions cut 6 bases from V and 2 bases from J, with 21 bases between. Germline V lookup: CDR1 SNHLY, CDR2 FYNNEI. DNA for the CDR3: TGTGCCAGCAGGTTGCTCCGAGACCGACCCGACACAGATACGCAGTATTTT. Translation gives CASRLLRDRPDTDTQYF.

This clonotype came up many times. The chain's CDR3 is CASTTATYEQYF. For the CDR3, the DNA is TGTGCCAGCACCACCGCGACCTACGAGCAGTACTTC. V usage is TRBV28 and J usage is TRBJ2-7; no definite D call. Trimming cost V 7 bases and J 2 bases, with 9 bases left between them. CDR3 length equals 12 residues. Germline V gene data show CDR1 as MDHEN and CDR2 as SYDVKM.

This clonotype was observed at least ten times. The J gene is TRBJ1-1, the V gene TRBV12-3 or TRBV12-4; D might be TRBD1 (6 bases). V gave up 7 bases and J gave up 0 bases, with 15 bases separating them. This CDR3 contains 15 residues. In DNA form, the CDR3 reads TGTGCCAGCACCATCCGGGGGGGCATGAACACTGAAGCTTTCTTT. Translation gives CASTIRGGMNTEAFF.

This clonotype was counted at least ten times. The rearrangement links TRBV20-1 to TRBJ2-3, with unresolved D. Germline CDR1 DFQATT, CDR2 SNEGSKA (reference sequence). V was shortened by 2 bases and J by 6 bases, with 15 bases between the two germline ends. The CDR3 consists of 14 residues. CDR3 sequence reads: CSARLKGPSDTQYF. CDR3 bases: TGCAGTGCTAGACTTAAAGGACCGTCTGATACGCAGTATTTT.

V usage is TRBV30 and J usage is TRBJ1-6, with TRBD1 matching over 7 bases. The junction had 10 bases not matched to a gene; V was cut back by 5 bases and J by 3 bases. CDR1 is GTSNPN, CDR2 SVGIG, per germline (reference sequence). This CDR3 is built from 16 residues. The CDR3 nucleotides are TGTGCCTGGGCAGACAGGGTTTCACGCTATAATTCACCCCTCCACTTT. Amino acids: CAWADRVSRYNSPLHF.

There are a few counts of this clonotype. The CDR3 spells CASSVTGGAGGAFF. CDR3 nucleotides: TGTGCCAGCAGCGTCACAGGGGGCGCGGGAGGAGCTTTCTTT. The genes are TRBV9 and TRBJ1-1; 9 bases align to TRBD1. CDR3 length: 14 amino acids. CDR1 is SGDLS and CDR2 is YYNGEE in the germline V gene. V lost 2 bases to trimming and J lost 10 bases; unmatched junction nucleotides: 9.

The table lists this clonotype with many counts. The V and J genes are TRBV5-6 and TRBJ2-2, with unresolved D. The CDR3 is 13 residues long. Trimming pared 3 bases from V and 3 bases from J, leaving 6 bases between. The germline CDR1 and CDR2 sequences are SGHDT and YYEEEE. CDR3 nucleotides: TGTGCCAGCAGCTCAACTTACACCGGGGAGCTGTTTTTT. This codes for CASSSTYTGELFF.